At least ten counts were recorded for the clone carrying this T cell receptor beta chain. Its antigen is as yet unknown. The data stem from a study of T cells in Graves' hyperthyroidism and ophthalmopathy. General observations from the study: Ophthalmopathy and stable hyperthyroidism were separated by a 13 V-J model.

Trimming shortened V by 7 bases and J by 8 bases, and 11 bases separated the two germline ends. There are 11 residues in the CDR3. Germline V CDR1 and CDR2: SNHLY, FYNNEI. From RNA transcripts, TCR beta CDR3 regions were amplified. When the TCR CDR3 underwent first-round RT-PCR, the HTBI primer set was used. Each CDR3 protein is one row after TCRdb ran MiXCR on the multiplex PCR reads. The sample comprises 300,000 to 450,000 distinct CDR3 sequences, 15% to 19% of which are singletons, and 25% to 35% rests with the top ten. PBMCs were obtained from about 9 ml fresh peripheral blood. The source material was blood. The source is a woman under 30 with Graves' hyperthyroidism that later progressed to Graves' ophthalmopathy. The chain combines TRBV2 with TRBJ1-2, with D tentatively TRBD1 (5 bases). The CDR3 protein is CASTIEGGYTF. In DNA form, the CDR3 reads TGTGCCAGCACTATCGAGGGGGGCTACACCTTC.